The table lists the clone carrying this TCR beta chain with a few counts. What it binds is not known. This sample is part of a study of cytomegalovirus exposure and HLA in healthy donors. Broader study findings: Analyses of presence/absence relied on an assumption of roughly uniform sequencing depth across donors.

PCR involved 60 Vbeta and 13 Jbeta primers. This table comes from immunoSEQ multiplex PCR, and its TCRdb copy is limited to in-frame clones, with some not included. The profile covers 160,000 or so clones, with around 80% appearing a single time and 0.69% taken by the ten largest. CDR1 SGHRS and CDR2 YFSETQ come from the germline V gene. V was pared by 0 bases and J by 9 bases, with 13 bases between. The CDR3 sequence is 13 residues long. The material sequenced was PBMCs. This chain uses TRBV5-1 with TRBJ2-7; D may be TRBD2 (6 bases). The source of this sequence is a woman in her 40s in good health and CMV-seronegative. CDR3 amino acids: CASSLAVAEGQYF. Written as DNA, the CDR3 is TGCGCCAGCAGCTTGGCCGTTGCGGAGGGGCAGTACTTC.